Listed here are 7 T cell receptor beta chains from one sample, sequenced in a study of response to subunit inactivated influenza vaccine. TCRdb ran MiXCR on the RT-PCR reads and lists one entry per CDR3 protein. Here the sample spans 500,000 to 700,000 distinct CDR3 sequences, approximately 24% being singletons. Another study also made use of these data, one on T cells expressing NK-cell markers. This second study notes: Researchers built TCR beta cDNA using 5'RACE template switching with UMIs.

The sample consisted of CD4+ T cells sorted from PBMCs, taken less than 13 days after vaccination. The receptors derive from a man aged 50 or older who received an inactivated influenza vaccine.

The V gene is TRBV5-1, the J gene TRBJ2-5; TRBD2 matches 10 bases. The germline gives CDR1 SGHRS, CDR2 YFSETQ. J lost 4 bases, V lost 4 bases, and 7 bases had no gene match. This CDR3 comprises 15 residues. The CDR3 DNA reads TGCGCCAGCAGCCTTGAGCGGGGGGGCGGAGAGACCCAGTACTTC. Translating gives CASSLERGGGETQYF.

V and J are TRBV11-2 and TRBJ2-7; TRBD1 matches at 8 bases. J gave up 2 bases and V 3 bases, and 6 bases lay outside the gene matches. The CDR3 consists of 15 residues. CDR1 SGHAT and CDR2 FQNNGV come from the germline V gene. The CDR3 DNA follows: TGTGCCAGCAGCTTCACGGACAGGGACCCCTACGAGCAGTACTTC. Translating gives CASSFTDRDPYEQYF.

This chain uses TRBV5-1 with TRBJ2-7; D may match TRBD1 or TRBD2 (5 bases each). V was trimmed by 5 bases and J by 7 bases, leaving 22 bases between them. CDR3 length equals 15 residues. Germline lookup yields CDR1 SGHRS and CDR2 YFSETQ. CDR3 DNA: TGCGCCAGCAGTAAGAATGGGGACCCCTCCTGGGAGCAGTACTTC. As protein: CASSKNGDPSWEQYF. Based on the CDR3 plus reference TRBV5-1 and TRBJ2-7, the full variable domain is KAGVTQTPRYLIKTRGQQVTLSCSPISGHRSVSWYQQTPGQGLQFLFEYFSETQRNKGNFPGRFSGRQFSNSRSEMNVSTLELGDSALYLCASSKNGDPSWEQYFGPGTRLTVT.

The sample holds a few counts of this clonotype. The chain combines TRBV4-3 with TRBJ1-6; 9 bases align to TRBD1. CDR3 size: 16 residues. Germline assignment: CDR1 LGHNA and CDR2 YSLEER. J was trimmed by 8 bases and V by 3 bases; bases with no gene match: 8. This chain's CDR3 is CASSQARRQGDSPLHF. The CDR3 DNA follows: TGCGCCAGCAGCCAGGCCCGGAGACAGGGGGATTCACCCCTCCACTTT.

V is TRBV20-1 and J is TRBJ2-1, with 13 bases identical to TRBD2. This CDR3 contains 14 residues. Looked up from germline, CDR1 is DFQATT and CDR2 is SNEGSKA (reference sequence). J was trimmed by 9 bases and V by 5 bases; bases with no gene match: 7. Here the CDR3 reads CSAVTSGGAPEQFF. The DNA of the CDR3 is TGCAGTGCTGTAACTAGCGGGGGGGCCCCTGAGCAGTTCTTC.

The rearrangement joins TRBV4-3 to TRBJ2-3, with 12 bases aligning to TRBD2. The junction had 7 bases not matched to a gene; V was cut back by 1 base and J by 2 bases. Germline V lookup: CDR1 LGHNA, CDR2 YSLEER. This CDR3 is 18 amino acids long. CDR3 DNA: TGCGCCAGCAGCCAAGGCGCTAGCGGGGGGGGACTCACAGATACGCAGTATTTT. Amino acids: CASSQGASGGGLTDTQYF.

The sample holds a few counts of this clonotype. The chain links TRBV7-9 to TRBJ2-2; no firm D call. Trimming removed 2 bases from V and 2 bases from J, with 9 bases in between. Looked up from germline, CDR1 is SEHNR and CDR2 is FQNEAQ (reference sequence). The CDR3 totals 15 residues. The CDR3 reads CASSLFKGNTGELFF. CDR3 DNA: TGTGCCAGCAGCTTATTTAAGGGAAACACCGGGGAGCTGTTTTTT. Filled out from reference TRBV7-9 and TRBJ2-2, the complete variable domain reads DTGVSQNPRHKITKRGQNVTFRCDPISEHNRLYWYRQTLGQGPEFLTYFQNEAQLEKSRLLSDRFSAERPKGSFSTLEIQRTEQGDSAMYLCASSLFKGNTGELFFGEGSRLTVL.